A single T cell receptor (beta chain) is shown here with its context. Antigen: not known. V was pared by 6 bases and J by 0 bases, with 9 bases between. The CDR3 runs to 14 residues. Per germline, CDR1 MNHEY and CDR2 SVGEGT. Using a J-beta primer mix together with a sample-barcoded 5' primer, a second PCR was run for about 6 to 12 cycles. Researchers report that each sample yielded at least 3 million CDR3-containing paired-end reads. One entry per CDR3 protein, called by TCRdb with MiXCR from the 5' RACE reads. The top ten clones hold around 4% of a sample with about 1.5 million distinct CDR3 sequences, approximately 43% of them seen once. Total RNA, at least 5.5 micrograms per sample, came from PBMCs. The data stem from a study of blood T cells in healthy people across ages. Points from the study as a whole: PBMC samples, being unsorted, prevented any conclusive comparison of naive and antigen-experienced cells. Diversity was higher, and naive CD4+ cells more numerous, in long-lived donors than in aged donors.

V is TRBV6-2 or TRBV6-3 and J is TRBJ2-1; unclear D gene. The sequencing sample was made of blood. This sequence originates from a woman between 18 and 29 years old in good health. CDR3 coding DNA: TGTGCCAGCAGCCGACCCAACTCCTACAATGAGCAGTTCTTC. It codes for CASSRPNSYNEQFF.